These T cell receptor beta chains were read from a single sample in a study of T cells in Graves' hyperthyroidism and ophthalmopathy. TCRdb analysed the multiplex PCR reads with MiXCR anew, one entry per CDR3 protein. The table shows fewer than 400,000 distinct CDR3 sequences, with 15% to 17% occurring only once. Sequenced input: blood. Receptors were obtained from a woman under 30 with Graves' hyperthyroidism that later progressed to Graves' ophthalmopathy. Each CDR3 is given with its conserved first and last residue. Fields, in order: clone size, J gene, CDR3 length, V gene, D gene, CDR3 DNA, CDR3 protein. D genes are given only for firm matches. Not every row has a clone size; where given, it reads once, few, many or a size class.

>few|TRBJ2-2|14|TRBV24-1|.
TGTGCCACCAGTGGAATTGTGAACACCGGGGAGCTGTTTTTT
CATSGIVNTGELFF
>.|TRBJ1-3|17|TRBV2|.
TGTGCCAGCGTGGAGGGGGGCAGGCCGTTCTCTGGAAACACCATATATTTT
CASVEGGRPFSGNTIYF
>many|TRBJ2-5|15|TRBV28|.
TGTGCCAGCAGTTTGGCGGGAGAGGGGGGAGAGACCCAGTACTTC
CASSLAGEGGETQYF
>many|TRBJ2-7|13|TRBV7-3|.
TGTGCCAGCAGCTTTGGGTCAAACTACGAGCAGTACTTC
CASSFGSNYEQYF
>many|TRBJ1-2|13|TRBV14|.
TGTGCCAGCAGCCACGTGTACACTTATGGCTACACCTTC
CASSHVYTYGYTF
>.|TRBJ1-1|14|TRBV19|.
TGTGCCAGTAGTGCCAGGGCTATGCACACTGAAGTTTTCTTT
CASSARAMHTEVFF
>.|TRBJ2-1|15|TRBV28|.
TGTGCCAGCAGCTCGCCCGGGGCGGGGTACAATGAGCAGTTCTTC
CASSSPGAGYNEQFF
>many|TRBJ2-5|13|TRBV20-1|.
TGCAGTGCTGAAAGGGATGTTCAAGAGACCCAGTACTTC
CSAERDVQETQYF
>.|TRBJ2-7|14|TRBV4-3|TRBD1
TGCGCCAGCAGCCAAAGGGACAGAACCTACGAGCAGTACTTC
CASSQRDRTYEQYF
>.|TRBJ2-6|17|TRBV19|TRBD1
TGTGCCAGTCAATTCGGGACAGGGGGCTCTGGGGCCAACGTCCTGACTTTC
CASQFGTGGSGANVLTF
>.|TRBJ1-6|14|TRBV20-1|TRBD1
TGCAGTGCCCCCGGACAGGAGGATAATTCACCCCTCCACTTT
CSAPGQEDNSPLHF
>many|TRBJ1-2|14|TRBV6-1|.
TGTGCCAGCAGTTCGCTGATGATCGACTATGGCTACACCTTC
CASSSLMIDYGYTF
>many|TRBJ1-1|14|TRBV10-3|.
TGTGCCATCAGTGAATCCCGCACGAACACTGAAGCTTTCTTT
CAISESRTNTEAFF
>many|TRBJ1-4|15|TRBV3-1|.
TGTGCCAGCAGCCATCACTCCTACAAAGGGGAAAAACTGTTTTTT
CASSHHSYKGEKLFF
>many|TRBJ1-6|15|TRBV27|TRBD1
TGTGCCAGCAGTGACGGGACAGACTATAATTCACCCCTCCACTTT
CASSDGTDYNSPLHF
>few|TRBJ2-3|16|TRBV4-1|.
TGCGCCAGCAGCCAAGACGGCGTTTCCCCCACAGATACGCAGTATTTT
CASSQDGVSPTDTQYF
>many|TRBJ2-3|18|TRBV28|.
TGTGCCAGCAGTTATGGGTCCCAGGACAAGGAAATCACAGATACGCAGTATTTT
CASSYGSQDKEITDTQYF
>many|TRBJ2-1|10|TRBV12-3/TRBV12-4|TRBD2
TGTGCCAGCAAGAGGGAGGGGCAGTTCTTC
CASKREGQFF
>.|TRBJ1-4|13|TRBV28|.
TGTGCCAGCAGTTTAAGAAGAAATGAAGAACTGTTTTTT
CASSLRRNEELFF
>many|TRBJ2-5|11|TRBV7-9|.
TGTGCCACCGGAGAAGGAGAGACCCAGTACTTC
CATGEGETQYF
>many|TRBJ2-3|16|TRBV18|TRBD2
TGTGCCAGCTCACCCCTAGCGGATACGGCCGTATCCGGGCAGTATTTT
CASSPLADTAVSGQYF
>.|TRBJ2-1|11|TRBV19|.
TGTGCCAGTAGGGAGTCGTATGAGCAGTTCTTC
CASRESYEQFF
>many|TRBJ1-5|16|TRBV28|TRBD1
TGTGCCAGCAGTTTAGGTACAGGGGGCTTCAATCAGCCCCAGCATTTT
CASSLGTGGFNQPQHF
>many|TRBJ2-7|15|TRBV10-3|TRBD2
TGTGCCATCGGGTCCGCGAGGCTAGCGGGAGACGAGCAGTACTTC
CAIGSARLAGDEQYF
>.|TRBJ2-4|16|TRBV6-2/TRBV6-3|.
TGTGCCAGCAGTTCCACAGGGAACTTAGCCAAAAACATTCAGTACTTC
CASSSTGNLAKNIQYF
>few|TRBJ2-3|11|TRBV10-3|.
TGTGCCATCAGTGAGATAGATACGCAGTATTTT
CAISEIDTQYF
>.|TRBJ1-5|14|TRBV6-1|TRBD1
TGTGCCAGCAGGACGACAGGGGCGAATCAGCCCCAGCATTTT
CASRTTGANQPQHF
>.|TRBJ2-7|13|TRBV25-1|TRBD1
TGTGCCAGCAGTGCAGGACAGGGGAGCGAGCAGTACTTC
CASSAGQGSEQYF
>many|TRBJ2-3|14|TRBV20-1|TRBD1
TGCAGTGCTAGAGGAGACAGGGGGCCAGATACGCAGTATTTT
CSARGDRGPDTQYF
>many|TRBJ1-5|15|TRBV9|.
TGTGCCAGCAGCGTAGAGGCGGGGGTGGATCAGCCCCAGCATTTT
CASSVEAGVDQPQHF
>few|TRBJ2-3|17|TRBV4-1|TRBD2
TGCGCCAGCAGCCAACCTACTAGCGGGGCCCGCACAGATACGCAGTATTTT
CASSQPTSGARTDTQYF
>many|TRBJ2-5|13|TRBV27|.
TGTGCCAGCCAAAGGACTTATCAAGAGACCCAGTACTTC
CASQRTYQETQYF